A single sample is the source of the 6 T cell receptor beta chains below, sequenced in a study of blood T cell repertoires in COVID-19. Libraries were prepared by immunoSEQ multiplex PCR; TCRdb keeps only in-frame clonotypes and omits some of them. The table has some 360,000 clones, around 87% seen once; the top ten hold approximately 2.5%. Sequencing was done on a sample of peripheral blood. These receptors were obtained from an older woman with COVID-19, enrolled during active disease.

This rearrangement joins TRBV4-1 to TRBJ2-5, with D possibly being TRBD1 (5 bases). The CDR3 runs to 14 residues. Trimming removed 4 bases from V and 5 bases from J, with 14 bases in between. Germline lookup yields CDR1 MGHRA and CDR2 YSYEKL. The CDR3 protein is CASSLDQGWETQYF. CDR3 nucleotides: TGCGCCAGCAGCCTGGATCAGGGCTGGGAGACCCAGTACTTC.

The chain has TRBV28 and TRBJ2-7; 11 bases line up with TRBD1. CDR1 MDHEN and CDR2 SYDVKM come from the germline V gene. J was trimmed by 6 bases and V by 4 bases; bases with no gene match: 8. The CDR3 has 15 amino acids. This CDR3 reads CASSSSGQGALEQYF. The CDR3, as DNA: TGTGCCAGCAGTTCTTCAGGACAGGGGGCCCTCGAGCAGTACTTC.

V and J are TRBV6-5 and TRBJ1-1; D remains ambiguous. The CDR3 sequence is 14 residues long. The V end was cut by 6 bases, the J end by 5 bases, with 16 bases between. Germline lookup yields CDR1 MNHEY and CDR2 SVGAGI. The DNA of the CDR3 is TGTGCCAGCAGCCGGACGGGAAGAGGGACTGAAGCTTTCTTT. This gives the protein CASSRTGRGTEAFF.

This clone has only a few counts. The chain combines TRBV29-1 with TRBJ1-1; 8 positions agree with TRBD1. This CDR3 region has 12 residues. V shed 7 bases, J shed 4 bases, and the junction held 5 bases outside the gene matches. Germline V gives CDR1 SQVTM, CDR2 ANQGSEA. The CDR3 reads CSAETGGTEAFF. The CDR3 DNA sequence: TGCAGCGCCGAAACAGGGGGCACTGAAGCTTTCTTT.

This rearrangement joins TRBV27 to TRBJ2-1; D is possibly TRBD1 (7 bases). With 7 bases removed from V and 3 bases from J, the gap between germline ends came to 16 bases. The germline V gene has CDR1 MNHEY and CDR2 SMNVEV (reference sequence). The CDR3 consists of 15 residues. CDR3 region: CASILRQGLYNEQFF. The CDR3 coding sequence is TGTGCCAGCATCCTCAGACAGGGACTCTACAATGAGCAGTTCTTC.

The V gene is TRBV7-9, the J gene TRBJ1-2, with 11 nucleotides matching TRBD1. The CDR3 contains 13 residues. Germline V gene data show CDR1 as SEHNR and CDR2 as FQNEAQ (reference sequence). The trim removed 5 bases at V and 8 bases at J, leaving 4 bases unmatched. CDR3 coding DNA: TGTGCCAGCAGCCGAGGACAGGGGGCGGGCTACACCTTC. This codes for CASSRGQGAGYTF.